This TCR beta chain is drawn from a study of identical twins. Overall study findings and caveats: Out-of-frame TCR alpha sharing in monozygotic twins exceeded recombination model predictions. When twins shared out-of-frame alpha sequences, those sequences had excess low generation probability. Its conclusions, products of cross-sectional statistical analysis, did not come from following the same donors. Diverse VJ usage suggested most zero-insertion clonotypes were not invariant T cells.

This CDR3 has 18 amino acids. Germline V gene lookup returns CDR1 MNHEY and CDR2 SVGEGT. With 2 bases removed from V and 4 bases from J, the gap between germline ends came to 21 bases. The sample holds a few counts of this clonotype. What it recognizes is unknown. TCRdb processed the 5' RACE reads anew with MiXCR; each CDR3 protein has one entry. The table shows approximately 240,000 distinct CDR3 sequences, with roughly 13% occurring only once. Sequencing used memory (CD45RO+) T cells sorted from blood. The TCR was taken from a woman aged 18-35 years in good health. V usage is TRBV6-2 or TRBV6-3 and J usage is TRBJ2-1; D tentatively fits TRBD1 or TRBD2 (5 bases each). The CDR3 nucleotides are TGTGCCAGCAGTTACGAAAGAAAGGGGCGAAGACTATACAATGAGCAGTTCTTC. This codes for CASSYERKGRRLYNEQFF.